The source of this T cell receptor (beta chain) is a study of T cell responses to AZD1222 COVID-19 vaccine. Profiling relied on immunoSEQ multiplex PCR, and the TCRdb table lists in-frame clones only, not all of them. The sample has around 70,000 clones, approximately 90% seen once. Regarding this clone: The antigen remains undetermined.

The study's findings and limits: Donors were mostly white British, more females; clonal diversity possibly underestimated. Along spike, vaccine-associated CD4 TCRs were found throughout, with dominance at 160-218 and 743-854. Spike-specific TCR breadth and depth rose after two AZD1222 doses.

The CDR3 consists of 14 residues. Germline V CDR1 and CDR2: MDHEN, SYDVKM. V was cut by 8 bases and J by 6 bases, with 20 bases left in between. This chain links TRBV28 with TRBJ2-7; D tentatively reads TRBD1 or TRBD2 (5 bases each). The receptor's source is an adult who received the MenACWY meningococcal vaccine as a control. The specimen was peripheral blood, collected 28 days after the second dose of the MenACWY control vaccine. CDR3 bases: TGTGCCAGCTTTGCCGGGACCGAGGGGCGCGAGCAGTACTTC. Amino acids: CASFAGTEGREQYF.